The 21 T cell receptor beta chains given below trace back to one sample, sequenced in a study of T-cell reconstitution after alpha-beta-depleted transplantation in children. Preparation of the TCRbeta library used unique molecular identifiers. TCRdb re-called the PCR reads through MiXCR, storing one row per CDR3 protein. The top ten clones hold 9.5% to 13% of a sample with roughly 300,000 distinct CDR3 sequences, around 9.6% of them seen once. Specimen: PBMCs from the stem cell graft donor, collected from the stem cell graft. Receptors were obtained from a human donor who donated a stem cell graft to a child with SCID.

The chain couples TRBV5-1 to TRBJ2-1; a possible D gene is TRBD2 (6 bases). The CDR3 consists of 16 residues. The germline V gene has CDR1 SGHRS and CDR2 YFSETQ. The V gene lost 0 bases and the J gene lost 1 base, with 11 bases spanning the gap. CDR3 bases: TGCGCCAGCAGCTTGGCGGTGGGGGGTTCCTACAATGAGCAGTTCTTC. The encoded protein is CASSLAVGGSYNEQFF.

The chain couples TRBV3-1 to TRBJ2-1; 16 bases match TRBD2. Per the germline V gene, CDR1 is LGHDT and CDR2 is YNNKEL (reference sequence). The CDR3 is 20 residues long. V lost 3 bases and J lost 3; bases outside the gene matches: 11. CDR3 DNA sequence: TGTGCCAGCAGCCAGAATCCCGGGACTAGCGGGGGGGCCTTCTACAATGAGCAGTTCTTC. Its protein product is CASSQNPGTSGGAFYNEQFF.

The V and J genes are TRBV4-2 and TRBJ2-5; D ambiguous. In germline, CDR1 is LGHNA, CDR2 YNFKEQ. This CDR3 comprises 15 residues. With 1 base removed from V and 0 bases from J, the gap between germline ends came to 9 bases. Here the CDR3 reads CASSQVPGHQETQYF. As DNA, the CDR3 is TGTGCCAGCAGCCAAGTTCCCGGCCACCAAGAGACCCAGTACTTC.

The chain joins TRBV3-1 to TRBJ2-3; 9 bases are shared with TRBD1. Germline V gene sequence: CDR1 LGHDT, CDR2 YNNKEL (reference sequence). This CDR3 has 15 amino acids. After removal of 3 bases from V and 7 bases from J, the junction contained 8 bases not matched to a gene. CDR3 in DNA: TGTGCCAGCAGCCAGCTGGGGACAGGGACACATACGCAGTATTTT. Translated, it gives CASSQLGTGTHTQYF.

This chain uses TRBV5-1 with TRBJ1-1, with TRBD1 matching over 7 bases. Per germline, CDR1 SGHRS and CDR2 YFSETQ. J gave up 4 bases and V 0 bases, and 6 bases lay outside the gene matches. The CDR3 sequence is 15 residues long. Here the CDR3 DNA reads TGCGCCAGCAGCTTGGACAGGGGTTCCGCCACTGAAGCTTTCTTT. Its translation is CASSLDRGSATEAFF.

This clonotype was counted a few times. The CDR3: CASSGAASSEAFF. The CDR3 nucleotides read TGCGCCAGCAGCGGAGCGGCCAGCTCTGAAGCTTTCTTT. The chain recombines TRBV5-1 with TRBJ1-1; D is uncertain. The CDR3 is 13 residues long. Between the trimmed V and J ends, which lost 4 bases and 6 bases, there was a span of 13 bases. CDR1 and CDR2 (germline): SGHRS, YFSETQ.

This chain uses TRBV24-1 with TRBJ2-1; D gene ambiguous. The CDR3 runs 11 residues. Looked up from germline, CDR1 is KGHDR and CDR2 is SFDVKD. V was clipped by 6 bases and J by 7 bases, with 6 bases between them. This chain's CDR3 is CATSQENEQFF. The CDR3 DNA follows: TGTGCCACCAGTCAAGAGAATGAGCAGTTCTTC.

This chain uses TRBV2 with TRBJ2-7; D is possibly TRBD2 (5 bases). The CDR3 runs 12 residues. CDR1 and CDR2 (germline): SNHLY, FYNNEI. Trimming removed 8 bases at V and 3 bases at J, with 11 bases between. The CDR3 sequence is CASLPEGYEQYF. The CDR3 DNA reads TGTGCCAGCCTACCCGAGGGCTACGAGCAGTACTTC.

The CDR3 loop is CASSLGSTQYF. The CDR3, as DNA: TGTGCCAGCAGTTTGGGGTCTACCCAGTACTTC. V is TRBV12-3 or TRBV12-4 and J is TRBJ2-5; D gene uncertain. This CDR3 spans 11 amino acids. Trimming stripped 3 bases from V and 8 bases from J, with 7 bases between.

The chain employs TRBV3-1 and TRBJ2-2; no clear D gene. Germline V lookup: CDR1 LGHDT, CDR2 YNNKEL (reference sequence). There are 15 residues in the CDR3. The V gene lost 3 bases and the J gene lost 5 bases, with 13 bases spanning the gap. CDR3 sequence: CASSHAGPQTGELFF. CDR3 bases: TGTGCCAGCAGCCACGCCGGCCCTCAGACCGGGGAGCTGTTTTTT.

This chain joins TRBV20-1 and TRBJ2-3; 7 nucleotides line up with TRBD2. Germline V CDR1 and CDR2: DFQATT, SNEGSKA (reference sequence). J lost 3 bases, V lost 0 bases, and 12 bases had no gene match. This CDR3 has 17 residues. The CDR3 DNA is TGCAGTGCTAGAGACCCCTTAGGGGCGGGGGAGACAGATACGCAGTATTTT. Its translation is CSARDPLGAGETDTQYF.

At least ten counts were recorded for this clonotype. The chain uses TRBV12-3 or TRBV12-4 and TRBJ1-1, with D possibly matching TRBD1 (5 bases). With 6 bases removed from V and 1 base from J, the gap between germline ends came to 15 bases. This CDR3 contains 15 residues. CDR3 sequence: CASRPAPDKNTEAFF. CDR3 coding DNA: TGTGCCAGCAGGCCCGCACCGGACAAGAACACTGAAGCTTTCTTT.

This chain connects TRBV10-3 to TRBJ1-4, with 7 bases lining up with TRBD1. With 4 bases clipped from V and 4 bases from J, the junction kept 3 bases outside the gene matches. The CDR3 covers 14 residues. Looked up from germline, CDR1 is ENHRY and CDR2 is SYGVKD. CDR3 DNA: TGTGCCATCAGTGCGACAGGGAATAATGAAAAACTGTTTTTT. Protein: CAISATGNNEKLFF.

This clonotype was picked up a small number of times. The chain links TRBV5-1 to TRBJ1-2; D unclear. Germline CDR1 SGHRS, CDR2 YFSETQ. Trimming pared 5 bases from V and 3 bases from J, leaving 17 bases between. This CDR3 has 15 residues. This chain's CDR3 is CASRDLPGSHYGYTF. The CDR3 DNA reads TGCGCCAGCAGGGACCTTCCGGGGTCCCACTATGGCTACACCTTC.

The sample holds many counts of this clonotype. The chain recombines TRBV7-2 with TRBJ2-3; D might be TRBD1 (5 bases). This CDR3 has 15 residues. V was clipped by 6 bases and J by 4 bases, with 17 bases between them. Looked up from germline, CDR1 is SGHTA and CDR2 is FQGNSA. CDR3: CASSLGATPADTQYF. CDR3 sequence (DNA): TGTGCCAGCAGTCTAGGGGCCACGCCGGCAGATACGCAGTATTTT.

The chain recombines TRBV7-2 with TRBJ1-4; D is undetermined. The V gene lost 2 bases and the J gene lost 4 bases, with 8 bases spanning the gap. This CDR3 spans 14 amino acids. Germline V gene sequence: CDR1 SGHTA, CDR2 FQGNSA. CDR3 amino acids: CASSLSFGNEKLFF. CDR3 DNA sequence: TGTGCCAGCAGCTTATCGTTCGGTAATGAAAAACTGTTTTTT.

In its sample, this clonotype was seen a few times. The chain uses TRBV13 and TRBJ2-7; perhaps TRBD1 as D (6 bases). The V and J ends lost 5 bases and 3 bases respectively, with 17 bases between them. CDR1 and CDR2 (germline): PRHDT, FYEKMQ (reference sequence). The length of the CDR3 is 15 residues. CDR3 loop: CASSVTGSLGYEQYF. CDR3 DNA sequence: TGTGCCAGCAGCGTAACAGGGTCGCTGGGCTACGAGCAGTACTTC.

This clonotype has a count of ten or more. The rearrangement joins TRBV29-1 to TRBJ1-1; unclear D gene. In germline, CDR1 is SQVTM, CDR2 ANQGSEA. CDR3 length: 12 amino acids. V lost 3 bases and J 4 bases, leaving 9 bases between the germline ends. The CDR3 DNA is TGCAGCGTTGACAAAGCGGTCACTGAAGCTTTCTTT. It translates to CSVDKAVTEAFF.

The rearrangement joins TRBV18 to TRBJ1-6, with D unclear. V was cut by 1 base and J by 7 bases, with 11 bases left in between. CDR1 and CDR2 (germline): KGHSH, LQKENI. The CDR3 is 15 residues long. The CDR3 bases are TGTGCCAGCTCACCACTCGGTAAGGGAAATTCACCCCTCCACTTT. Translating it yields CASSPLGKGNSPLHF.

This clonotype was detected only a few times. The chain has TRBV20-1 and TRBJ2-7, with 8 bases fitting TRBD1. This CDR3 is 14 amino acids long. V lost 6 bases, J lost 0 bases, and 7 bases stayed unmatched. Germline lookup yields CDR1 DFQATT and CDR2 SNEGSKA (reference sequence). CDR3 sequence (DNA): TGCAGTGCCTGGACAGGGAAGGACTCCTACGAGCAGTACTTC. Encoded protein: CSAWTGKDSYEQYF.

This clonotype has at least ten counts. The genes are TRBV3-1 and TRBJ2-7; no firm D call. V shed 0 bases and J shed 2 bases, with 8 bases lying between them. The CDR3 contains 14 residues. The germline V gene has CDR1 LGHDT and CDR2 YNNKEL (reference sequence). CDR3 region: CASSQDRGAYEQYF. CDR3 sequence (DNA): TGTGCCAGCAGCCAAGACAGAGGCGCCTACGAGCAGTACTTC.